Below are 24 T cell receptor beta chains sequenced from a single sample in a study of Graves' ophthalmopathy and Graves' hyperthyroidism (dated by TCRdb to between 2018 and 2020). Sequenced on an Illumina HiSeq 2000. For repertoire sequencing, TCR beta CDR3 regions were amplified from RNA transcripts. HTBI primers and the Qiagen OneStep RT-PCR kit were used in a first-round RT-PCR, which was followed by a second-round multiplex PCR, size selection and purification. TCRdb itself trimmed the public reads at Q25 with fastp, ran MiXCR and retained productive beta chains. Identical CDR3 protein sequences are pooled into one entry, listed with their most common genes and DNA. For this sample the table gives 260,000 or so distinct CDR3 sequences, of which around 42% were detected only once. The ten largest clones take up less than 60% of the sample. The sequencing sample was made of peripheral blood. The receptors were sampled from an adult man with Graves' ophthalmopathy.

The rearrangement joins TRBV27 to TRBJ2-7, with no clear D. The CDR3 runs to 13 residues. V was clipped by 3 bases and J by 2 bases, with 8 bases between them. The germline V gene encodes CDR1 MNHEY and CDR2 SMNVEV (reference sequence). In DNA form, the CDR3 reads TGTGCCAGCAGTTTCCGAGTGGCCTACGAGCAGTACTTC. Amino acid sequence: CASSFRVAYEQYF.

The rearrangement uses TRBV20-1 and TRBJ1-1; possible D gene TRBD1, 5 bases. CDR3 size: 13 residues. Per germline, CDR1 DFQATT and CDR2 SNEGSKA (reference sequence). Trimming took 7 bases from V and 1 from J, leaving 13 bases between them. CDR3 loop: CSVRRGWNTEAFF. The CDR3, as DNA: TGCAGTGTAAGGCGGGGGTGGAACACTGAAGCTTTCTTT.

V gene TRBV10-3 combines with J gene TRBJ2-7; 10 nucleotides align to TRBD2. V dropped 10 bases and J dropped 1; count of bases not matched to a gene: 13. The germline V gene has CDR1 ENHRY and CDR2 SYGVKD. This CDR3 has 16 residues. The CDR3 sequence: CASSRSGGATSYEQYF. CDR3 bases: TGTGCCAGCTCCCGAAGCGGGGGGGCCACATCCTACGAGCAGTACTTC.

This clonotype turned up a few times. J is TRBJ2-7 and V is TRBV20-1; D is possibly TRBD1 (5 bases). Per germline, CDR1 DFQATT and CDR2 SNEGSKA (reference sequence). CDR3 length: 16 residues. V was trimmed by 3 bases and J by 3 bases, leaving 21 bases between them. DNA of the CDR3: TGCAGTGCTAGGCCAATACAGGCCGCTGGTAACTACGAGCAGTACTTC. Protein sequence: CSARPIQAAGNYEQYF.

In its sample, this clonotype was seen a few times. The rearrangement joins TRBV10-2 to TRBJ2-7; the D gene could be TRBD1 or TRBD2 (5 bases each). CDR3 length equals 14 residues. Germline V gene lookup returns CDR1 WSHSY and CDR2 SAAADI. The V gene lost 2 bases and the J gene lost 5 bases, with 13 bases spanning the gap. CDR3: CASSETRGRDEQYF. The CDR3 bases are TGCGCCAGCAGTGAGACTCGGGGCAGGGACGAGCAGTACTTC.

This clonotype was seen ten or more times. The V call is TRBV29-1, the J call TRBJ1-2, with 8 bases fitting TRBD1. J was trimmed by 0 bases and V by 1 base; bases with no gene match: 4. The CDR3 length is 15 residues. Per the germline V gene, CDR1 is SQVTM and CDR2 is ANQGSEA. CDR3 amino acids: CSVEGWTGSNYGYTF. The CDR3 coding sequence is TGCAGCGTTGAAGGGTGGACAGGGTCTAACTATGGCTACACCTTC.

This clonotype was counted between two and nine times. J is TRBJ2-2 and V is TRBV24-1; 7 nucleotides match TRBD2. V lost 4 bases and J lost 4; bases outside the gene matches: 5. The CDR3 is made up of 15 amino acids. Germline CDR1 is KGHDR and CDR2 is SFDVKD. DNA for the CDR3: TGTGCCACCAGTGACCCTGGGACTACCACCGGGGAGCTGTTTTTT. Translation gives CATSDPGTTTGELFF.

The chain employs TRBV12-3 or TRBV12-4 and TRBJ2-7; maybe TRBD2 (6 bases). This CDR3 is 14 amino acids long. The V end lost 2 bases, the J end lost 5 bases, and 13 bases lay between the germline ends. CDR3 bases: TGTGCCAGCAGTTTACTAGCGAGAGGGAACGAGCAGTACTTC. This gives the protein CASSLLARGNEQYF.

The chain uses TRBV12-3 or TRBV12-4 and TRBJ2-5, with 9 bases identical to TRBD1. The CDR3 contains 16 residues. V was clipped by 5 bases and J by 6 bases; unmatched bases: 13. The CDR3 sequence is CASSTSSGQGRKTQYF. The CDR3 coding sequence is TGTGCCAGCAGTACCTCCAGTGGACAGGGGAGGAAGACCCAGTACTTC.

This chain uses TRBV28 with TRBJ1-1; D uncertain. The V gene lost 4 bases and the J gene lost 7 bases, with 7 bases spanning the gap. This CDR3 spans 11 amino acids. Looked up from germline, CDR1 is MDHEN and CDR2 is SYDVKM. The CDR3 sequence is CASSWTLEAFF. CDR3 DNA sequence: TGTGCCAGCAGTTGGACCCTTGAAGCTTTCTTT.

The chain carries TRBV9 and TRBJ2-7; D is perhaps TRBD2 (5 bases). Germline V CDR1 and CDR2: SGDLS, YYNGEE. The CDR3 runs to 15 residues. V shed 0 bases and J shed 0 bases, with 10 bases lying between them. The CDR3 spells CASSVGSGSSYEQYF. Written as DNA, the CDR3 is TGTGCCAGCAGCGTAGGGTCGGGAAGCTCCTACGAGCAGTACTTC.

The chain employs TRBV12-3 or TRBV12-4 and TRBJ1-1; D uncertain. This CDR3 region has 13 residues. V was cut by 6 bases and J by 3 bases, with 11 bases left in between. CDR3: CASSRGPDTEAFF. The CDR3 DNA follows: TGTGCCAGCAGCCGGGGTCCGGACACTGAAGCTTTCTTT.

This clonotype was picked up a small number of times. The chain employs TRBV6-6 and TRBJ1-2; no reliable D call. Trimming took off 9 bases at V and 4 bases at J, with 9 bases between the two ends. Germline values: CDR1 MNHNY, CDR2 SVGAGI (reference sequence). The CDR3 has 11 residues. In DNA form, the CDR3 reads TGTGCCAGTGCGTGGTCCTATGGCTACACCTTC. Protein product: CASAWSYGYTF.

The V and J genes are TRBV2 and TRBJ1-5, with 7 bases fitting TRBD1. The V gene's germline CDR1 is SNHLY and CDR2 FYNNEI. The trim removed 11 bases at V and 0 bases at J, leaving 4 bases unmatched. The CDR3 spans 13 residues. The DNA for the CDR3 is TGTGCCGGCGGGACAGATAGCAATCAGCCCCAGCATTTT. This gives the protein CAGGTDSNQPQHF.

Of note for this clonotype: A read error may account for a junction end that differs from germline. The V and J genes are TRBV19 and TRBJ2-6; D is uncertain. CDR1 and CDR2 (germline): LNHDA, SQIVND (reference sequence). The CDR3 contains 14 residues. DNA for the CDR3: TGTGCCAGTGGTATAGGATCAGGCTTGCCTGTCCTGACTTTC. Protein: CASGIGSGLPVLTF.

The chain recombines TRBV29-1 with TRBJ1-1; unclear D gene. The length of the CDR3 is 12 residues. The V gene's germline CDR1 is SQVTM and CDR2 ANQGSEA. The V end was cut by 8 bases, the J end by 5 bases, with 15 bases between. CDR3 loop: CSTTAGVTEAFF. The DNA for the CDR3 is TGCAGCACGACCGCCGGGGTGACTGAAGCTTTCTTT.

The chain employs TRBV14 and TRBJ2-7; D might be TRBD2 (6 bases). CDR3 length: 14 amino acids. Germline V lookup: CDR1 SGHDN, CDR2 FVKESK. V was cut by 7 bases and J by 9 bases, with 22 bases left in between. CDR3 in amino acids: CASKISGGGDRQYF. The CDR3 DNA follows: TGTGCCAGCAAAATTAGCGGCGGTGGGGACCGGCAGTACTTC.

V gene TRBV7-9 combines with J gene TRBJ2-2; D is perhaps TRBD1 (6 bases). Germline CDR1 is SEHNR and CDR2 is FQNEAQ (reference sequence). This CDR3 is built from 13 residues. V was shortened by 7 bases and J by 7 bases, with 13 bases between the two germline ends. The CDR3 DNA is TGTGCCAGCACCGAACAGGGAGACGGGGAGCTGTTTTTT. As protein: CASTEQGDGELFF.

This chain connects TRBV5-1 to TRBJ1-2; D might be TRBD1 (5 bases). V lost 4 bases, J lost 3 bases, and 10 bases lay in between. The CDR3 sequence is 13 residues long. The germline CDR1 and CDR2 sequences are SGHRS and YFSETQ. Here the CDR3 reads CASSPGTYYGYTF. CDR3 coding DNA: TGCGCCAGCAGCCCCGGGACTTACTATGGCTACACCTTC.

This clonotype has just a few counts. This chain links TRBV7-9 with TRBJ2-7, with 8 nucleotides matching TRBD2. In germline, CDR1 is SEHNR, CDR2 FQNEAQ (reference sequence). The CDR3 is 14 amino acids. Germline trimming cut 8 bases from V and 1 base from J; bases unmatched to any gene: 7. CDR3 protein: CASAASGRSYEQYF. CDR3 nucleotide sequence: TGTGCCAGCGCCGCAAGCGGGAGATCCTACGAGCAGTACTTC.

The gene calls are TRBV7-2 and TRBJ2-7; 8 bases agree with TRBD1. Per germline, CDR1 SGHTA and CDR2 FQGNSA. The length of the CDR3 is 14 residues. V was clipped by 4 bases and J by 1 base; unmatched bases: 3. The CDR3 DNA follows: TGTGCCAGCAGCTCAAGACAGGGGTCCTACGAGCAGTACTTC. Amino acid sequence: CASSSRQGSYEQYF.

About this clonotype: A much bigger clone sits one base away, suggesting this may be a read error. The conserved phenylalanine or tryptophan is not found at the CDR3 terminus, so this likely reflects a read error. The gene calls are TRBV9 and TRBJ2-5; 7 nucleotides align to TRBD2. The trim removed 2 bases at V and 2 bases at J, leaving 9 bases unmatched. CDR3 length equals 16 residues. The V gene's germline CDR1 is SGDLS and CDR2 YYNGEE. The CDR3 spells CASSVQETSRQETQYL. The DNA for the CDR3 is TGTGCCAGCAGCGTCCAAGAGACTAGCAGACAAGAGACCCAGTACCTC.

The V gene is TRBV20-1, the J gene TRBJ1-6, with D unresolved. This CDR3 comprises 15 residues. Germline V lookup: CDR1 DFQATT, CDR2 SNEGSKA (reference sequence). Trimming took off 1 base at V and 2 bases at J, with 9 bases between the two ends. This CDR3 is CSARGRTAYNSPLHF. The CDR3 nucleotides read TGCAGTGCTAGAGGCCGGACTGCCTATAATTCACCCCTCCACTTT.

The chain links TRBV2 to TRBJ2-5; 12 bases are shared with TRBD2. The CDR3 spans 18 residues. Unmatched junction bases numbered 15, after V lost 8 bases and J lost 2 bases. Looked up from germline, CDR1 is SNHLY and CDR2 is FYNNEI. The CDR3 sequence: CASSTGTSGFSPQETQYF. CDR3 bases: TGTGCCAGCTCAACCGGGACTAGCGGGTTTTCGCCTCAAGAGACCCAGTACTTC.